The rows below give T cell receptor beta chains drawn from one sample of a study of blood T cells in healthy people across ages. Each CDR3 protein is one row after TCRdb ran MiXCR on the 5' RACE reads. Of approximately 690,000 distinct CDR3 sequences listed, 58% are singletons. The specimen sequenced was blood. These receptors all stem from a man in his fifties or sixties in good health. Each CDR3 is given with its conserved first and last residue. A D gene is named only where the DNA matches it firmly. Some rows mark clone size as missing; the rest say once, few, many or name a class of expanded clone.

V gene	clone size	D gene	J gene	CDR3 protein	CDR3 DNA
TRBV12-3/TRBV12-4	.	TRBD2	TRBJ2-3	CASRQLAGGTSSTDTQYF	TGTGCCAGCAGACAACTAGCGGGGGGGACCTCTAGCACAGATACGCAGTATTTT
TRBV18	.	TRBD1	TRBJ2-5	CASSPQGDSQETQYF	TGTGCCAGCTCACCACAAGGGGACAGCCAAGAGACCCAGTACTTC
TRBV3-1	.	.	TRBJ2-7	CASSLSVNTAYEQYF	TGTGCCAGCAGCCTTTCAGTCAACACCGCCTACGAGCAGTACTTC
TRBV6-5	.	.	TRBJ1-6	CASSYSTALGSPLHF	TGTGCCAGCAGTTACTCAACAGCTCTTGGGTCACCCCTCCACTTT
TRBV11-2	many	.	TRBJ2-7	CASSLASDYEQYF	TGTGCCAGCAGCTTAGCTAGCGATTACGAGCAGTACTTC
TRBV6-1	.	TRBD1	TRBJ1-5	CASNPTGSNQPQHF	TGTGCCAGCAACCCGACAGGGAGTAATCAGCCCCAGCATTTT
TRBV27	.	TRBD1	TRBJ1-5	CASSERQGLGNQPQHF	TGTGCCAGCAGTGAACGACAGGGGCTCGGCAATCAGCCCCAGCATTTT
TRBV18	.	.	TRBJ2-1	CASSPLRNDNEQFF	TGTGCCAGCTCACCCCTCCGTAACGACAATGAGCAGTTCTTC
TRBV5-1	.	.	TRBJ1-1	CASSLEGLRNTEAFF	TGCGCCAGCAGCTTGGAGGGACTGAGGAACACTGAAGCTTTCTTT
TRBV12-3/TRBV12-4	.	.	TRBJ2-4	CASSLIRGNIQYF	TGTGCCAGCAGTTTAATCAGGGGAAACATTCAGTACTTC
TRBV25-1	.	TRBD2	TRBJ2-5	CASSDLRGLAGLETQYF	TGTGCCAGCAGTGACCTCAGGGGACTAGCGGGGCTGGAGACCCAGTACTTC
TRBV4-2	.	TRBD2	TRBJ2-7	CASRRTGTSGEEQYF	TGTGCCAGCAGGCGAACCGGGACTAGCGGGGAGGAGCAGTACTTC
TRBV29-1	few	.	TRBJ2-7	CSVEEDSSYEQYF	TGCAGCGTTGAAGAGGACAGCTCCTACGAGCAGTACTTC
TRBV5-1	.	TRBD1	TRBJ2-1	CASSLRQGGYNEQFF	TGCGCCAGCAGCCTAAGACAGGGGGGATACAATGAGCAGTTCTTC
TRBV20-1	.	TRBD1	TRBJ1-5	CSALGQGGNQPQHF	TGCAGTGCTCTTGGACAGGGGGGCAATCAGCCCCAGCATTTT
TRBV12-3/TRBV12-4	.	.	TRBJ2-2	CASSLGVGELFF	TGTGCCAGCAGTTTGGGGGTCGGGGAGCTGTTTTTT
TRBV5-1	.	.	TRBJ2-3	CASRVGPSTDTQYF	TGCGCCAGCCGCGTAGGCCCAAGCACAGATACGCAGTATTTT
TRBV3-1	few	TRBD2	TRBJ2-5	CASSQVGLAVRETQYF	TGTGCCAGCAGCCAAGTTGGACTAGCGGTGCGGGAGACCCAGTACTTC
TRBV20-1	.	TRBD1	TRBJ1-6	CSARTPSGGAGSPLHF	TGCAGTGCTCGAACCCCTTCAGGGGGCGCGGGGTCACCCCTCCACTTT
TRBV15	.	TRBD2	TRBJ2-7	CATSREAGSSYEQYF	TGTGCCACCAGCAGAGAAGCGGGGAGCTCCTACGAGCAGTACTTC
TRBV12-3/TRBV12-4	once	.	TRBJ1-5	CASSSTLGVQPQHF	TGTGCCAGCAGTTCAACACTGGGGGTTCAGCCCCAGCATTTT
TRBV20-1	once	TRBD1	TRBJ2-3	CSARSRGQGVTDTQYF	TGCAGTGCTAGGTCCAGGGGGCAAGGTGTCACAGATACGCAGTATTTT
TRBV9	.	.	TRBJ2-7	CASSATETGYEQYF	TGTGCCAGCAGCGCGACGGAAACAGGGTACGAGCAGTACTTC
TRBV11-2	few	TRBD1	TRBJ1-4	CASSFESGQGSEKLFF	TGTGCCAGCAGCTTCGAGTCGGGACAGGGGAGTGAAAAACTGTTTTTT
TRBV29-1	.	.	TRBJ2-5	CSVATDGSEQYF	TGCAGCGTTGCTACAGACGGGAGTGAGCAGTACTTC
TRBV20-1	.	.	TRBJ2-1	CSARAKGSYNEQFF	TGCAGTGCTAGAGCCAAGGGATCCTACAATGAGCAGTTCTTC
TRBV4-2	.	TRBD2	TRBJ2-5	CASSQEGTKETQYF	TGTGCCAGCAGCCAAGAGGGGACTAAAGAGACCCAGTACTTC
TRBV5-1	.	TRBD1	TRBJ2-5	CASSLDLGQQETQYF	TGCGCCAGCAGCTTGGATTTGGGACAGCAAGAGACCCAGTACTTC
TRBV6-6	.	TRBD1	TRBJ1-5	CASSNTRDSYSNQPQHF	TGTGCCAGCAGTAACACCCGGGACAGTTATAGCAATCAGCCCCAGCATTTT
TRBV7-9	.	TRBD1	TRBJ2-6	CASTRTGGTSGANVLTF	TGTGCCAGCACTAGGACAGGGGGGACTTCTGGGGCCAACGTCCTGACTTTC
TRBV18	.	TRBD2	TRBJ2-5	CASSPRPTSGGAQETQYF	TGTGCCAGCTCACCACGGCCCACCAGCGGGGGGGCCCAAGAGACCCAGTACTTC
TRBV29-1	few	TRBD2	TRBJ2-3	CSVGGGADTQYF	TGCAGCGTTGGCGGGGGGGCGGATACGCAGTATTTT
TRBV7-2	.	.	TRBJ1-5	CASSERGLGQPQHF	TGTGCCAGCAGTGAGCGCGGGTTGGGCCAGCCCCAGCATTTT
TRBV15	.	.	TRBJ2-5	CATSRVGIQETQYF	TGTGCCACCAGCAGAGTTGGCATACAAGAGACCCAGTACTTC
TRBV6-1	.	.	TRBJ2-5	CASSDGVKQETQYF	TGTGCCAGCAGTGATGGCGTCAAGCAAGAGACCCAGTACTTC
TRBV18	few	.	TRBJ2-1	CASSPQGTLGEQFF	TGTGCCAGCTCACCACAGGGGACCCTTGGTGAGCAGTTCTTC
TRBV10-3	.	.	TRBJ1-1	CAISDRGNTEAFF	TGTGCCATCAGTGATAGAGGGAACACTGAAGCTTTCTTT
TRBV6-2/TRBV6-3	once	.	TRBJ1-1	CASSYPPSEAFF	TGTGCCAGCAGTTACCCCCCCAGTGAAGCTTTCTTT
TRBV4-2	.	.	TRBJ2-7	CASSRRDTSYEQYF	TGTGCCAGCAGCCGTCGGGACACTTCCTACGAGCAGTACTTC
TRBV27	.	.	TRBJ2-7	CASSLSGRDRSSYEQYF	TGTGCCAGCAGTTTATCGGGGCGAGACAGGAGCTCCTACGAGCAGTACTTC
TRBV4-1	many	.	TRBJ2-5	CASSQVLGFSETQYF	TGCGCCAGCAGCCAAGTGCTGGGGTTTTCAGAGACCCAGTACTTC
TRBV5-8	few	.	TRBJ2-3	CASSQGRHTDTQYF	TGTGCCAGCAGCCAGGGGAGGCACACAGATACGCAGTATTTT
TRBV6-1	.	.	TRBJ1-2	CASKSLDYGYTF	TGTGCCAGCAAGAGTTTGGACTATGGCTACACCTTC